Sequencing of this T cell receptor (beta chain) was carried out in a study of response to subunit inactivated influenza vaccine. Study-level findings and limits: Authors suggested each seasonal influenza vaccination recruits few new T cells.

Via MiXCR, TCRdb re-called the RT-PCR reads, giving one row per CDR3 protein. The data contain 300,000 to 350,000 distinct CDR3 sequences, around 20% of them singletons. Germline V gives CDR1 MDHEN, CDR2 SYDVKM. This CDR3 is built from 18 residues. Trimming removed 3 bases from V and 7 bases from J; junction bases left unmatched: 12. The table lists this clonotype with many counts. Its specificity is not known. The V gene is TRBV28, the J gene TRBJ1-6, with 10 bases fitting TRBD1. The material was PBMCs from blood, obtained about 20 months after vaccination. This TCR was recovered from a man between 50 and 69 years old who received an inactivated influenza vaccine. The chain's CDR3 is CASSFRQSWDRGNSPLHF. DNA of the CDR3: TGTGCCAGCAGTTTTAGACAGTCCTGGGACAGGGGCAATTCACCCCTCCACTTT.